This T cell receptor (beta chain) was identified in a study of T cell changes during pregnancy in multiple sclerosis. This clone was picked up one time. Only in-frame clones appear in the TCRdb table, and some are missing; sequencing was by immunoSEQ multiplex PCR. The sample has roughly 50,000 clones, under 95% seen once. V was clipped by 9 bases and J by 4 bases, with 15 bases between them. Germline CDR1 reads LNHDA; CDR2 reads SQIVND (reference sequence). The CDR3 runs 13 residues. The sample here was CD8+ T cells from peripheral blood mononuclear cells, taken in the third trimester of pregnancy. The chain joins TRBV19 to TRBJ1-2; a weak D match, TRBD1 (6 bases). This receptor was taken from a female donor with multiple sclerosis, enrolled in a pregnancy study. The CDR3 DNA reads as TGTGCCAGCATGTCAGGGGAGAGCTATGGCTACACCTTC. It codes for CASMSGESYGYTF.